A selection of T cell receptor beta chains follows, all from one sample in a study of cytomegalovirus exposure and HLA in healthy donors. Libraries were prepared by immunoSEQ multiplex PCR; TCRdb keeps only in-frame clonotypes and omits some of them. This repertoire shows tens of thousands of clones, over 60% found once; its top ten account for 6% to 7%. The specimen was PBMCs. The receptors come from a man aged 25-45 years in good health and CMV-seropositive. CDR3s leave out the opening cysteine and the closing phenylalanine or tryptophan. Each record gives: CDR3 protein, V gene, CDR3 length, J gene.

ASSPYTGELF	TRBV4-3	10	TRBJ2-2
ASSLGWGGGNTIY	TRBV7-2	13	TRBJ1-3
ASSSGQRTYEQY	TRBV7-9	12	TRBJ2-7
ASSRGNTEAF	TRBV27	10	TRBJ1-1
ASSSVTGWETQY	TRBV28	12	TRBJ2-5
ASSYGGGNTIY	TRBV6-5	11	TRBJ1-3
AWVDSNYGYT	TRBV30	10	TRBJ1-2
ASSLATSRYTDTQY	TRBV5-1	14	TRBJ2-3
ASSAQGAYYGYT	TRBV9	12	TRBJ1-2
ASMSVDIFEQY	TRBV2	11	TRBJ2-7
ASNVGAATNEKLF	TRBV28	13	TRBJ1-4
ASSLRWSRGNQPQH	TRBV7-8	14	TRBJ1-5
ASSVRAGTGGLSGANVLT	TRBV9	18	TRBJ2-6
ASGDRPHYGYT	TRBV10-2	11	TRBJ1-2
AWSVFLGYT	TRBV30	9	TRBJ1-2
ASSLGQVSPLH	TRBV28	11	TRBJ1-6